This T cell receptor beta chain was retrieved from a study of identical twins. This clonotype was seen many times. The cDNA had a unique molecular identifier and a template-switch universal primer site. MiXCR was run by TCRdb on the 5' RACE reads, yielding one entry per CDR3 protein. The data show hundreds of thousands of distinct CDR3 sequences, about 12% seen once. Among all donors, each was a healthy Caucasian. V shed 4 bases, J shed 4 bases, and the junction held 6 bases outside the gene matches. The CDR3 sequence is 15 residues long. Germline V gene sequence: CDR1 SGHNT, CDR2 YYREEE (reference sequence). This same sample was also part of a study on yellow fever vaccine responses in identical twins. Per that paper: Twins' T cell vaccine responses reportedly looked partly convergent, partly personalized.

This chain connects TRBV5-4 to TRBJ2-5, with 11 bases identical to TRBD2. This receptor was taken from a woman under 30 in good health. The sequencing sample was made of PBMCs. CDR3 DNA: TGTGCCAGCAGCCCCCCCGGGACTAGCGGAGAGACCCAGTACTTC. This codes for CASSPPGTSGETQYF.